A single sample is the source of the 18 T cell receptor beta chains below, sequenced in a study of CD8+CD57+ T cells in acquired aplastic anemia (dated by TCRdb to 2016 to 2019). Sequencing used an Illumina HiSeq 2000. TCR beta VDJ combination and CDR3 sequence profiling used genomic DNA as the template. In TCRdb, the public reads were trimmed at Q25 with fastp and aligned with MiXCR, with productive beta chains retained. Rows matching on CDR3 protein sequence are summarized as one entry with the most common DNA and genes. The sample table contains 250,000 to 350,000 distinct CDR3 sequences; only one count was recorded for around 60% of them. Roughly 8% of the sample goes to the ten largest clones. What was sequenced was sorted CD4+, CD8+, or CD8+CD57+ T cells (not recorded which) from PBMCs. These receptors all come from a human donor with severe aplastic anemia or a healthy control (not recorded which).

The gene calls are TRBV15 and TRBJ1-1; TRBD1 might be the D (5 bases). Between the trimmed V and J ends, which lost 0 bases and 10 bases, there was a span of 12 bases. The CDR3 length is 13 residues. The germline CDR1 and CDR2 sequences are LNHNV and YYDKDF (reference sequence). Written as DNA, the CDR3 is TGTGCCACCAGCAGAGATGAGGGGCGTGGAGCTTTCTTT. This codes for CATSRDEGRGAFF. Supplemented by reference TRBV15 and TRBJ1-1, the full variable domain reads DAMVIQNPRYQVTQFGKPVTLSCSQTLNHNVMYWYQQKSSQAPKLLFHYYDKDFNNEADTPDNFQSRRPNTSFCFLDIRSPGLGDTAMYLCATSRDEGRGAFFGQGTRLTVV.

This clonotype appeared many times. The genes are TRBV5-1 and TRBJ1-4; TRBD1 matches 7 bases. CDR1 is SGHRS, CDR2 YFSETQ, per germline. CDR3 length equals 16 residues. Trimming took 4 bases from V and 8 from J; bases not matched to a gene: 14. DNA of the CDR3: TGCGCCAGCAGCCATGACACAGGGGTTGGTTCGGAAAAACTGTTTTTT. The encoded protein is CASSHDTGVGSEKLFF.

This clonotype was seen many times. This chain uses TRBV6-2 or TRBV6-3 with TRBJ2-7; D possibly corresponds to TRBD2 (5 bases). CDR1 MNHEY and CDR2 SVGEGT come from the germline V gene. Trimming took off 0 bases at V and 4 bases at J, with 13 bases between the two ends. There are 15 residues in the CDR3. The DNA for the CDR3 is TGTGCCAGCAGTTACTCGTCCCGGGATCTATACGAGCAGTACTTC. Residues: CASSYSSRDLYEQYF.

This chain uses TRBV24-1 with TRBJ1-4; D unresolved. Trimming pared 2 bases from V and 0 bases from J, leaving 6 bases between. Germline-derived CDR1 and CDR2 are KGHDR and SFDVKD. CDR3 length: 15 amino acids. CDR3 sequence: CATSDSDATNEKLFF. The CDR3 region has the DNA TGTGCCACCAGTGATTCAGATGCAACTAATGAAAAACTGTTTTTT.

The chain links TRBV9 to TRBJ1-2, with unresolved D. The CDR3 length is 15 residues. The V gene's germline CDR1 is SGDLS and CDR2 YYNGEE. Trimming pared 1 base from V and 5 bases from J, leaving 15 bases between. The DNA for the CDR3 is TGTGCCAGCAGCGTACCGACGAACCCGGGTTATGGCTACACCTTC. This gives the protein CASSVPTNPGYGYTF.

This chain links TRBV7-8 with TRBJ1-6, with no clear D. Per the germline V gene, CDR1 is SGHVS and CDR2 is FQNEAQ. The V and J ends lost 11 bases and 2 bases respectively, with 7 bases between them. The length of the CDR3 is 12 residues. In DNA, the CDR3 is TGTGCCTCGAGGACCTATAATTCACCCCTCCACTTT. Amino acid sequence: CASRTYNSPLHF.

This clonotype occurred many times. This sequence joins TRBV6-6 and TRBJ1-2; TRBD1 might be the D (5 bases). Trimming took 8 bases from V and 6 from J, leaving 13 bases between them. The CDR3 length is 12 residues. Germline CDR1 is MNHNY and CDR2 is SVGAGI (reference sequence). The CDR3 region is CASPSGTDGYTF. In DNA, the CDR3 is TGTGCCAGCCCTTCCGGGACGGATGGCTACACCTTC.

Only a few counts were recorded for this clonotype. V and J are TRBV15 and TRBJ1-2; D is undetermined. V was clipped by 1 base and J by 2 bases, with 14 bases between them. The CDR3 extends over 16 amino acids. The germline gives CDR1 LNHNV, CDR2 YYDKDF (reference sequence). The CDR3 DNA reads as TGTGCCACCAGCAGAGGTGGAGCAGCCCTAAACTATGGCTACACCTTC. It yields the protein CATSRGGAALNYGYTF.

This chain joins TRBV4-3 and TRBJ1-5; D is perhaps TRBD1 (5 bases). Germline loops: CDR1 LGHNA, CDR2 YSLEER. Trimming shortened V by 1 base and J by 1 base, and 20 bases separated the two germline ends. This CDR3 region has 19 residues. The CDR3 reads CASSQGLSAGGLSNQPQHF. CDR3 bases: TGCGCCAGCAGCCAAGGTCTCAGTGCCGGGGGGTTAAGCAATCAGCCCCAGCATTTT.

The chain links TRBV7-2 to TRBJ2-7; D possibly uses TRBD1 or TRBD2 (6 bases each). CDR3 length: 13 amino acids. Germline V gene sequence: CDR1 SGHTA, CDR2 FQGNSA. V dropped 0 bases and J dropped 7 bases, with 10 bases sitting between them. Written as DNA, the CDR3 is TGTGCCAGCAGCTTAGCGTGGGGGGCTGAGCAGTACTTC. This sequence encodes CASSLAWGAEQYF.

The rearrangement links TRBV7-9 to TRBJ2-1, with 13 bases that match TRBD2. CDR3 length: 14 amino acids. The ends lost 5 bases at V and 8 bases at J; junction bases unmatched: 3. In germline, CDR1 is SEHNR, CDR2 FQNEAQ (reference sequence). This chain's CDR3 is CASSPGLAGYEQFF. In DNA, the CDR3 is TGTGCCAGCAGCCCGGGACTAGCGGGGTATGAGCAGTTCTTC.

The sample holds many counts of this clonotype. The chain combines TRBV7-2 with TRBJ1-6; TRBD1 matches at 10 bases. J was trimmed by 7 bases and V by 6 bases; bases with no gene match: 15. CDR3 length equals 18 residues. Germline V lookup: CDR1 SGHTA, CDR2 FQGNSA. CDR3 nucleotide sequence: TGTGCCAGCAGTCACCAGACCATCCGGGACAGGGGCAATTCACCCCTCCACTTT. As protein: CASSHQTIRDRGNSPLHF.

This clonotype came up many times. The CDR3 loop reads CASRSTGSSPYTEAFF. The CDR3 region has the DNA TGTGCCAGCAGATCCACAGGGTCGTCTCCGTACACTGAAGCTTTCTTT. This chain connects TRBV6-5 to TRBJ1-1; TRBD1 is a possible D gene (6 bases). Germline-derived CDR1 and CDR2 are MNHEY and SVGAGI. V was pared by 6 bases and J by 3 bases, with 20 bases between. CDR3 length: 16 residues.

This chain joins TRBV12-3 or TRBV12-4 and TRBJ2-7; D possibly uses TRBD1 or TRBD2 (5 bases each). Between the trimmed V and J ends, which lost 5 bases and 2 bases, there was a span of 16 bases. The CDR3 totals 15 residues. CDR3 in DNA: TGTGCCAGCAGTGCGTACCGGGACCCTGCCTACGAGCAGTACTTC. Its protein is CASSAYRDPAYEQYF.

The chain links TRBV5-8 to TRBJ2-6; 10 nucleotides align to TRBD2. Germline values: CDR1 SGHTS, CDR2 YDEGEE. The V gene end was trimmed by 4 bases and the J gene end by 4 bases; junction bases not matched to a gene: 17. This CDR3 comprises 20 residues. The CDR3 sequence: CASSQANQRGGQRGANVLTF. CDR3 nucleotides: TGTGCCAGCAGCCAAGCGAACCAGCGGGGGGGCCAGAGGGGGGCCAACGTCCTGACTTTC.

The sample holds many counts of this clonotype. V is TRBV20-1 and J is TRBJ2-5; D may match TRBD1 or TRBD2 (6 bases each). V lost 5 bases, J lost 7 bases, and 20 bases lay in between. The CDR3 contains 14 residues. The germline V gene has CDR1 DFQATT and CDR2 SNEGSKA (reference sequence). The CDR3 region has the DNA TGCAGTGCTGCGCGGGACACCCAAGGGGGGACCCAGTACTTC. Its translation: CSAARDTQGGTQYF.

This sequence joins TRBV14 and TRBJ1-2, with D uncertain. Trimming shortened V by 1 base and J by 4 bases, and 7 bases separated the two germline ends. The CDR3 is made up of 13 amino acids. Germline assignment: CDR1 SGHDN and CDR2 FVKESK. CDR3 protein: CASSQGGFYGYTF. The CDR3 DNA is TGTGCCAGCAGCCAAGGGGGATTCTATGGCTACACCTTC.

This chain uses TRBV5-1 with TRBJ1-3; tentatively, D is TRBD1 (5 bases). The CDR3 covers 15 residues. Germline V lookup: CDR1 SGHRS, CDR2 YFSETQ. The V end lost 0 bases, the J end lost 3 bases, and 10 bases lay between the germline ends. The CDR3 protein is CASSLGGGRGNTIYF. CDR3 bases: TGCGCCAGCAGCTTGGGCGGGGGACGTGGAAACACCATATATTTT.